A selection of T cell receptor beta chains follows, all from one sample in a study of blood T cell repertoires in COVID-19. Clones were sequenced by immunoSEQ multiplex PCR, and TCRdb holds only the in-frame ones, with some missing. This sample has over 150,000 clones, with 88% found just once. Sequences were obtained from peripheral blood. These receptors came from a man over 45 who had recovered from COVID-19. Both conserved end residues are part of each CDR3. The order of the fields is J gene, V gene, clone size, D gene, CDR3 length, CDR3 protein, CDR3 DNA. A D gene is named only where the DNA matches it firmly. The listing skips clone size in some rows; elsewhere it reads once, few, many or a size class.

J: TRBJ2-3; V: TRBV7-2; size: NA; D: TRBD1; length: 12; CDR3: CASSRDRGRQYF; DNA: TGTGCCAGCAGCCGGGACAGGGGCCGGCAGTATTTT
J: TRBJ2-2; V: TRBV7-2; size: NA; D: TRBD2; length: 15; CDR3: CASSSSGRDTGELFF; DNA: TGTGCCAGCAGCTCAAGCGGGAGAGACACCGGGGAGCTGTTTTTT
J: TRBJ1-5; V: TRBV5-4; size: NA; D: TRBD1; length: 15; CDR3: CASSSQGARNQPQHF; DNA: TGTGCCAGCAGTTCACAGGGGGCGCGCAATCAGCCCCAGCATTTT
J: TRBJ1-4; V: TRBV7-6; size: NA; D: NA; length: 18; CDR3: CASSLDSPWSATNEKLFF; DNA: TGTGCCAGCAGCTTAGACAGCCCCTGGTCTGCAACTAATGAAAAACTGTTTTTT
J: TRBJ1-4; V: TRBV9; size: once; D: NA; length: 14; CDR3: CASSVTGTSEKLFF; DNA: TGTGCCAGCAGCGTAACTGGGACAAGTGAAAAACTGTTTTTT
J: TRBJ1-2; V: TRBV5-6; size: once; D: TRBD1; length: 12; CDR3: CASSLGQDGYTF; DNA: TGTGCCAGCAGCCTCGGACAGGATGGCTACACCTTC
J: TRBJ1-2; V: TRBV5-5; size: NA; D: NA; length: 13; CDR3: CASSSAGAEGYTF; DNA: TGTGCCAGCAGCTCCGCGGGGGCTGAGGGCTACACCTTC
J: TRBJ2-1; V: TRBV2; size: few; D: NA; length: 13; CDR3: CASSGNAGSEQFF; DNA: TGTGCCAGCTCGGGGAACGCGGGCTCTGAGCAGTTCTTC
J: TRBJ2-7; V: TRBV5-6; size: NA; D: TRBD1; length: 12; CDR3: CASSFSSGTDYF; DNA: TGTGCCAGCAGCTTCTCCTCAGGGACAGATTACTTC
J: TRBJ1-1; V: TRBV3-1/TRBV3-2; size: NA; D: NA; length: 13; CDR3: CASSQTRGTEAFF; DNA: TGTGCCAGCAGCCAGACTAGGGGAACTGAAGCTTTCTTT
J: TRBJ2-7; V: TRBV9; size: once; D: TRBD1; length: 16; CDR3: CASKTQGKYPSYEQYF; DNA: TGTGCCAGCAAGACACAGGGGAAATACCCTTCCTACGAGCAGTACTTC
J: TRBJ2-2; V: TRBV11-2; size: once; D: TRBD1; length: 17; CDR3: CASSPGTGGRDTGELFF; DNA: TGTGCCAGCAGCCCCGGGACAGGGGGCAGGGACACCGGGGAGCTGTTTTTT
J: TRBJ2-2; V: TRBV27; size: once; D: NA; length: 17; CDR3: CASSQTPGQGKRGELFF; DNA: TGTGCCAGCAGTCAAACCCCCGGGCAGGGAAAACGCGGGGAGCTGTTTTTT
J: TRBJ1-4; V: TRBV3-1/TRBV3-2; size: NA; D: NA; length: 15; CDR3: CASRGSGGGTEKLFF; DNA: TGTGCCAGCAGAGGTTCGGGGGGAGGAACTGAAAAACTGTTTTTT
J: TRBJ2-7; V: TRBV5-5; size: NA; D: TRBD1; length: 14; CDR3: CASTLPGTAYEQYF; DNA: TGTGCCAGCACTCTCCCGGGGACAGCCTACGAGCAGTACTTC
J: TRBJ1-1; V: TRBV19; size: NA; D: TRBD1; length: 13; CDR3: CASSGTGRNEAFF; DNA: TGTGCCAGTTCCGGGACAGGGAGAAATGAAGCTTTCTTT
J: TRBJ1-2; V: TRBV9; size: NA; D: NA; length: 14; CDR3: CASTPAAGYSGYTF; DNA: TGTGCCAGCACCCCGGCGGCAGGGTATAGTGGCTACACCTTC
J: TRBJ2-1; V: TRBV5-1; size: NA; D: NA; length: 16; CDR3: CASSLVGEETYNEQFF; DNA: TGCGCCAGCAGCTTGGTGGGGGAGGAAACGTACAATGAGCAGTTCTTC
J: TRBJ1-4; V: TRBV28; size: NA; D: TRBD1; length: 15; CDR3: CATSKWDRGSEKLFF; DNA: TGTGCCACCTCAAAGTGGGACAGGGGAAGTGAAAAACTGTTTTTT
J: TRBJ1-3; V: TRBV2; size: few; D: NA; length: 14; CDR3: CASSERSSGNTIYF; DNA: TGTGCCAGCAGTGAGAGGAGCTCTGGAAACACCATATATTTT
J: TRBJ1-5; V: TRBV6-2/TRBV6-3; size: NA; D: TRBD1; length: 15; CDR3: CASSPTGVNNQPQHF; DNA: TGTGCCAGCAGCCCAACAGGGGTTAACAATCAGCCCCAGCATTTT
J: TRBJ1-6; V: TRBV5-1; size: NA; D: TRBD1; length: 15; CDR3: CASSLGGQVNSPLHF; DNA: TGCGCCAGCAGCTTGGGTGGACAGGTTAATTCACCCCTCCACTTT
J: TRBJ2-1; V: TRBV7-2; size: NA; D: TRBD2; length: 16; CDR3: CASSSSGTSGRNEQFF; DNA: TGTGCCAGCAGCTCCTCCGGGACTAGCGGGAGAAATGAGCAGTTCTTC